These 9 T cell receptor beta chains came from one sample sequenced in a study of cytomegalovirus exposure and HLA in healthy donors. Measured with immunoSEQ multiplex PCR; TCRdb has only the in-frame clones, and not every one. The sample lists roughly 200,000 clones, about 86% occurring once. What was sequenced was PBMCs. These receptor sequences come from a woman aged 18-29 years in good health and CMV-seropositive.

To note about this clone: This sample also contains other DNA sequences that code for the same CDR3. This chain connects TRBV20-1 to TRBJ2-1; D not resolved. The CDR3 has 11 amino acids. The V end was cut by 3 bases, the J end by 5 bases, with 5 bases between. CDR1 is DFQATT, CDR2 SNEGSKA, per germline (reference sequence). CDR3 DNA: TGCAGTGCTAGGGCCGACAATGAGCAGTTCTTC. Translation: CSARADNEQFF.

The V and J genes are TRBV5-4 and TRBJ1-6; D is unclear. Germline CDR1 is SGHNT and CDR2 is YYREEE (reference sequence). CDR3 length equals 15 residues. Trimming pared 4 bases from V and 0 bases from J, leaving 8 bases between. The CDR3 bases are TGTGCCAGCAGCCGCGGGGACTCCTATAATTCACCCCTCCACTTT. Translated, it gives CASSRGDSYNSPLHF.

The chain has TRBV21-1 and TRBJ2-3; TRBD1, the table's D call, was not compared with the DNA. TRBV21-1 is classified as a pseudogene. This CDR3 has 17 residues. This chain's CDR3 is CASSHLGQGAPADTQYF. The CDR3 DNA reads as TGTGCCAGCAGCCACCTGGGACAGGGGGCGCCTGCAGATACGCAGTATTTT.

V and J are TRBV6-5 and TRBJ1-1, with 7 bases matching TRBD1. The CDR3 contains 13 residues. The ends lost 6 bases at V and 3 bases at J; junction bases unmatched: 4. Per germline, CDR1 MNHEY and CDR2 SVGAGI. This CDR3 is CASRQGSYTEAFF. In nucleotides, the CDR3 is TGTGCCAGCAGACAGGGGAGTTACACTGAAGCTTTCTTT.

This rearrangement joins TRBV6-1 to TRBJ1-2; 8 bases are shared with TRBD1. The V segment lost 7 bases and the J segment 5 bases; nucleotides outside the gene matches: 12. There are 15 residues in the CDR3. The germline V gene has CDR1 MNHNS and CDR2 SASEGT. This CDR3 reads CASINSLRQGYGYTF. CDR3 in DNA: TGTGCCAGCATCAACTCACTTAGACAGGGGTATGGCTACACCTTC.

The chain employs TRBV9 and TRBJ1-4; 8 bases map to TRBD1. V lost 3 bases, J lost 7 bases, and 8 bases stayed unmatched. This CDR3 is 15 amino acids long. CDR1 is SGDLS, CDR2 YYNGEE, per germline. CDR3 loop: CASSARTGTGEKLFF. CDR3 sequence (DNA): TGTGCCAGCAGCGCAAGAACAGGGACAGGTGAAAAACTGTTTTTT.

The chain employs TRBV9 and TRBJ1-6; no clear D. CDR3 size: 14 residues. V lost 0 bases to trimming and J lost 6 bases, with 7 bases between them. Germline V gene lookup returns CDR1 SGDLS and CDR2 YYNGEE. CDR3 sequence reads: CASSVGPGNSPLHF. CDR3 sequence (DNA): TGTGCCAGCAGCGTAGGGCCGGGTAATTCACCCCTCCACTTT.

CDR3 sequence: CASSPAFDRTGANVLTF. The CDR3, as DNA: TGTGCCAGCAGCCCGGCCTTTGACAGGACTGGGGCCAACGTCCTGACTTTC. The genes are TRBV7-6 and TRBJ2-6; weak D call: TRBD1 (6 bases). CDR1 and CDR2 (germline): SGHVS, FNYEAQ. The CDR3 totals 17 residues. Between the trimmed V and J ends, which lost 5 bases and 2 bases, there was a span of 16 bases.

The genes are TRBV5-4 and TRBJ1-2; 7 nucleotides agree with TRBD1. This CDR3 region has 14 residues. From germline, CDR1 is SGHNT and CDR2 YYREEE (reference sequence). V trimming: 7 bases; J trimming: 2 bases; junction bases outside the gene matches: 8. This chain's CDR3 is CASWPGQRNYGYTF. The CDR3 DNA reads TGTGCCAGCTGGCCGGGACAGAGGAACTATGGCTACACCTTC.